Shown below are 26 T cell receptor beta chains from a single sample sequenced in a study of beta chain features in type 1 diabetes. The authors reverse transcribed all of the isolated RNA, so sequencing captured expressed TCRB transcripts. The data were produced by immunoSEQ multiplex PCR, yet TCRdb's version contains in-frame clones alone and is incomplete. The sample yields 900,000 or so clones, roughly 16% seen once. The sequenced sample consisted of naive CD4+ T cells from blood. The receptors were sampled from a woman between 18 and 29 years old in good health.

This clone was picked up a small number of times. As DNA, the CDR3 is TGTGCCAGCAGCCAAGTGGGGACAGGTCCTGGCACCTTC. Protein sequence: CASSQVGTGPGTF. This rearrangement joins TRBV4-2 to TRBJ1-2; 8 nucleotides match TRBD1. CDR3 length: 13 residues. CDR1 LGHNA and CDR2 YNFKEQ come from the germline V gene. V lost 1 base to trimming and J lost 13 bases; unmatched junction nucleotides: 8.

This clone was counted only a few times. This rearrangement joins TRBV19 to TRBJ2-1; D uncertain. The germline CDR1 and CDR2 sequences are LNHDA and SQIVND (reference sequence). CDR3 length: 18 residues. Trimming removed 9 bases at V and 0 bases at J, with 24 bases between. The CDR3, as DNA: TGTGCCAGCGGGCCCTTGAAGATTACCCCCCGCTCCTACAATGAGCAGTTCTTC. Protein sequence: CASGPLKITPRSYNEQFF. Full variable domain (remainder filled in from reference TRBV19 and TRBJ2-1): DGGITQSPKYLFRKEGQNVTLSCEQNLNHDAMYWYRQDPGQGLRLIYYSQIVNDFQKGDIAEGYSVSREKKESFPLTVTSAQKNPTAFYLCASGPLKITPRSYNEQFFGPGTRLTVL.

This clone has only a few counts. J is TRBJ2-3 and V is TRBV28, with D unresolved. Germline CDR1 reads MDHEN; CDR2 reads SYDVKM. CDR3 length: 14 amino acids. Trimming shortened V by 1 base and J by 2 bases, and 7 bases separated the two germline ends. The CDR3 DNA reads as TGTGCCAGCAGTTTATCTCCAGCCACAGATACGCAGTATTTT. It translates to CASSLSPATDTQYF.

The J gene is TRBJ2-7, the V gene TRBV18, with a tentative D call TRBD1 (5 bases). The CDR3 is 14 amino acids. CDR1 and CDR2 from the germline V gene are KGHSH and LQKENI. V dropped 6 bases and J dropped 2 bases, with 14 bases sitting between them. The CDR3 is CASSPGHAAYEQYF. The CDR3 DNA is TGTGCCAGCTCCCCCGGACATGCCGCCTACGAGCAGTACTTC.

DNA for the CDR3: TGTGCCAGCAGCTTTATTCCCGGGGAGCTGTTTTTT. As protein: CASSFIPGELFF. The chain employs TRBV7-9 and TRBJ2-2; D is unresolved. Germline CDR1 is SEHNR and CDR2 is FQNEAQ (reference sequence). V shed 3 bases and J shed 6 bases, with 5 bases lying between them. There are 12 residues in the CDR3.

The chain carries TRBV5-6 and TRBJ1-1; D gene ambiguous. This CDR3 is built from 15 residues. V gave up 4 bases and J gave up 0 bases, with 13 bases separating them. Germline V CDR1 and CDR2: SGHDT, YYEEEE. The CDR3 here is CASSPQHRLNTEAFF. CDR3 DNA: TGTGCCAGCAGCCCCCAACATAGATTGAACACTGAAGCTTTCTTT.

CDR3 DNA sequence: TGTGCCAGCAGTGAATCCCGACAGTCTAATCAGCCCCAGCATTTT. Translating gives CASSESRQSNQPQHF. The chain carries TRBV2 and TRBJ1-5, with a weak D call TRBD1 (5 bases). CDR3 size: 15 residues. Trimming shortened V by 2 bases and J by 4 bases, and 12 bases separated the two germline ends. Germline V gene data show CDR1 as SNHLY and CDR2 as FYNNEI.

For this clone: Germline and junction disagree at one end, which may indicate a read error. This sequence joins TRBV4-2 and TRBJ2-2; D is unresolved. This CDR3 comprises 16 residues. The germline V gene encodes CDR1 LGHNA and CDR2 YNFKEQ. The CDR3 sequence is CASSQEPGLNSGELFF. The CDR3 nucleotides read TGTGCCAGCAGCCAAGAGCCCGGGCTGAACTCCGGGGAGCTGTTTTTT.

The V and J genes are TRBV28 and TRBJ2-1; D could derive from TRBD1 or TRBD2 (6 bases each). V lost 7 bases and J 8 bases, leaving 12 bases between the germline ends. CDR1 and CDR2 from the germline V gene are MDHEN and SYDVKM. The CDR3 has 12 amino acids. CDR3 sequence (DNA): TGTGCCAGCACGGGGGCCGCGGATGAGCAGTTCTTC. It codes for CASTGAADEQFF.

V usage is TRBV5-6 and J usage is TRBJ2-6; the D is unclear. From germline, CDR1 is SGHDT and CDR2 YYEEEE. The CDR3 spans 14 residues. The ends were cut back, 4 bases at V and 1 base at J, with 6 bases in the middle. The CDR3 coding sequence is TGTGCCAGCAGCCGCATATCTGGGGCCAACGTCCTGACTTTC. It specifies CASSRISGANVLTF.

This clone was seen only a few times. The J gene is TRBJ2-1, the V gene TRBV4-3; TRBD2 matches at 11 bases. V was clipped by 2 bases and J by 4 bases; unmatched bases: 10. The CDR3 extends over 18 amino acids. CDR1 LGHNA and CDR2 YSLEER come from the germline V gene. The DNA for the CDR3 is TGCGCCAGCAGCCAATTTATAGCGGGAGGGCCCGTTTACAATGAGCAGTTCTTC. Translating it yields CASSQFIAGGPVYNEQFF.

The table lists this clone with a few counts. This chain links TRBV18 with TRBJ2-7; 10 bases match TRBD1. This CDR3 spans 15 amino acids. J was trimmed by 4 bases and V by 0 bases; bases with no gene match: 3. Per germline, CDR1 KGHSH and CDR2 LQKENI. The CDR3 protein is CASSPPRDRGYEQYF. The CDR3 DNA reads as TGTGCCAGCTCACCACCTCGGGACAGGGGTTACGAGCAGTACTTC.

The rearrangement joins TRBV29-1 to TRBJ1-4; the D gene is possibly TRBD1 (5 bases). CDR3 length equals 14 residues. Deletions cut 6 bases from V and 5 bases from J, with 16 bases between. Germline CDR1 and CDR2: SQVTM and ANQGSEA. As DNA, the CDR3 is TGCAGCGTGACCACAGGTGTTGGGAATGAAAAACTGTTTTTT. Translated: CSVTTGVGNEKLFF.

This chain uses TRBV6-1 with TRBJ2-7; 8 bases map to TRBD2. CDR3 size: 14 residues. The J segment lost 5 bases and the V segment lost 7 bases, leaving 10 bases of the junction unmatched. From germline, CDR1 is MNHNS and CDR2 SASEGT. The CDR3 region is CASMPRGGSHEQYF. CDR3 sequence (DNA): TGTGCCAGCATGCCCCGGGGGGGCTCTCACGAGCAGTACTTC.

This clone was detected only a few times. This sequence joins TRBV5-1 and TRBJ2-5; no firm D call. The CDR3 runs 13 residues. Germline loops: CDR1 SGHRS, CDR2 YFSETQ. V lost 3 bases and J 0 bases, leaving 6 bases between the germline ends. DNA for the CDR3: TGCGCCAGCAGCTCCCACTACCAAGAGACCCAGTACTTC. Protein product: CASSSHYQETQYF.

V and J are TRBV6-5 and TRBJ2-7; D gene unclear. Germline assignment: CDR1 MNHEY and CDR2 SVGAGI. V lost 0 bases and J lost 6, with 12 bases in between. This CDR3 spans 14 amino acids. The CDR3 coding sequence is TGTGCCAGCAGTTACTCGAGGCAAGGATTCGAGCAGTACTTC. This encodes CASSYSRQGFEQYF.

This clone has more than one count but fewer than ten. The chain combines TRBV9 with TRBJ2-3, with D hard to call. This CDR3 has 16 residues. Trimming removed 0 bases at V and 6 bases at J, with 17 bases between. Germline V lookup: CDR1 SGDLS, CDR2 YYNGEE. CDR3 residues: CASSVDEVFRRDTQYF. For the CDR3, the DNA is TGTGCCAGCAGCGTAGATGAGGTCTTCAGGCGGGATACGCAGTATTTT.

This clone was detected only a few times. CDR3: CAISMGQGADTQYF. The CDR3 coding sequence is TGTGCCATCTCCATGGGACAGGGGGCTGATACGCAGTATTTT. The chain uses TRBV10-3 and TRBJ2-3; 12 bases match TRBD1. The ends lost 8 bases at V and 6 bases at J; junction bases unmatched: 6. Germline CDR1 and CDR2: ENHRY and SYGVKD. The CDR3 runs to 14 residues.

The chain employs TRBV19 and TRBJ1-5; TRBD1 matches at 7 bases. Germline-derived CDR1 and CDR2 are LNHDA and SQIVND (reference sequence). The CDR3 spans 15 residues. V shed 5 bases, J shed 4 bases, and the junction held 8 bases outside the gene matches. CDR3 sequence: CASSLRTGINQPQHF. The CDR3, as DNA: TGTGCCAGTAGTCTTAGGACAGGTATTAATCAGCCCCAGCATTTT.

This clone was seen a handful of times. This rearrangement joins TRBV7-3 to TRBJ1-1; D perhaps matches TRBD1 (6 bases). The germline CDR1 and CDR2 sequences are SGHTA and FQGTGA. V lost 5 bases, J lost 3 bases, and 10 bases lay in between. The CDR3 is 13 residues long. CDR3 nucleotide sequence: TGTGCCAGCAGCACGGACAGAGACACTGAAGCTTTCTTT. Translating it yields CASSTDRDTEAFF.

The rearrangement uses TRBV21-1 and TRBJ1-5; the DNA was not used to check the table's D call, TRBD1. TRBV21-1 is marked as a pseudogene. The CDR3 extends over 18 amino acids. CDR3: CASSKADKTGDSNQPQHF. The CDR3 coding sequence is TGTGCCAGCAGCAAAGCAGACAAGACAGGAGATAGCAATCAGCCCCAGCATTTT.

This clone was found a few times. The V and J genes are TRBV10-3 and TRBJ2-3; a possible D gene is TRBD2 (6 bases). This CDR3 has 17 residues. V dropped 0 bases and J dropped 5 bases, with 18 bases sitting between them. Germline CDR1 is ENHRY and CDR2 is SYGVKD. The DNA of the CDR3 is TGTGCCATCAGTGAGTCCCCGGGGACTCCCTGGGGAGATACGCAGTATTTT. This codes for CAISESPGTPWGDTQYF.

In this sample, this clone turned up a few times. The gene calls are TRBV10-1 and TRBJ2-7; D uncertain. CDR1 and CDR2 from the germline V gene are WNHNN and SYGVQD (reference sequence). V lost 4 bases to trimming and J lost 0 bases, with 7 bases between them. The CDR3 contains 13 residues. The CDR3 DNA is TGCGCCAGCAGTGGAGACAACTCCTACGAGCAGTACTTC. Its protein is CASSGDNSYEQYF.

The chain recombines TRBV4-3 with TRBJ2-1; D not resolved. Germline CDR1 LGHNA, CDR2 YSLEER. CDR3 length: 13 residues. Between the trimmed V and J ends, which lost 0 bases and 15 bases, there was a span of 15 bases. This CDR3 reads CASSQDSPDLRFF. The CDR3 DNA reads TGCGCCAGCAGCCAAGATTCCCCCGATCTGCGGTTCTTC.

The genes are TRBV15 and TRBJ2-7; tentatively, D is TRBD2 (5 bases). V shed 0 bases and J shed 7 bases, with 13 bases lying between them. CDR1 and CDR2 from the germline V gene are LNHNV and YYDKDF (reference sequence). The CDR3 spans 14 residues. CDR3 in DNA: TGTGCCACCAGCAGAGATGTGGAGCGGAGGGAGCAGTACTTC. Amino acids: CATSRDVERREQYF.

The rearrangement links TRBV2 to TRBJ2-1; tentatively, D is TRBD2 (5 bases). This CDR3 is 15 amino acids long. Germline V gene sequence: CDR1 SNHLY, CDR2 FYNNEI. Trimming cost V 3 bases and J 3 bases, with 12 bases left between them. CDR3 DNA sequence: TGTGCCAGCAGTGAGTCCCGGGAAAGCTACAATGAGCAGTTCTTC. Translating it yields CASSESRESYNEQFF.